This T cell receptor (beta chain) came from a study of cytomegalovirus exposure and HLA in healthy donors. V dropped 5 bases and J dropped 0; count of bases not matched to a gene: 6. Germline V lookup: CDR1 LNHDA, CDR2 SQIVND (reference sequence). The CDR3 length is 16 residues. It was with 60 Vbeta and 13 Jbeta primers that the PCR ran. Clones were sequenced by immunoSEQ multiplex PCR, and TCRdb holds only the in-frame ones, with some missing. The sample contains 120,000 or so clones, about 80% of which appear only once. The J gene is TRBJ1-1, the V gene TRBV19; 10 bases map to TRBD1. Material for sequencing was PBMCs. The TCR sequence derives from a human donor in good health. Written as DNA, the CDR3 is TGTGCCAGTAGTCCGGGACAGGGGTTGGTGAACACTGAAGCTTTCTTT. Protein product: CASSPGQGLVNTEAFF. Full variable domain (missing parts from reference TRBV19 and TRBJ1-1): DGGITQSPKYLFRKEGQNVTLSCEQNLNHDAMYWYRQDPGQGLRLIYYSQIVNDFQKGDIAEGYSVSREKKESFPLTVTSAQKNPTAFYLCASSPGQGLVNTEAFFGQGTRLTVV.